This TCR beta chain was documented in a study of blood T cell repertoires in COVID-19. As for the study in general: Sites in the United States, Italy and Spain provided acute and convalescent COVID-19 samples.

The cohort comprised adults aged about 18 to 100 years residing in approximately 22 US areas. In Cohort 3, a recovered donor had either two negative PCRs, clearance, or symptom resolution. Authors' data handling: How many nucleated cells were present was estimated from reference gene primer amplification. Profiled with immunoSEQ multiplex PCR; TCRdb holds only in-frame clones, not every one. From that table come the V and J calls and clone size; the DNA was used to work out D and trimming. The profile shows about 180,000 clones, 70% to 85% of them singletons. Germline CDR1 and CDR2: KGHDR and SFDVKD. This CDR3 is built from 16 residues. V dropped 5 bases and J dropped 7; count of bases not matched to a gene: 9.

The V gene is TRBV24-1, the J gene TRBJ2-1; 11 positions agree with TRBD1. The clonotype was recovered from a woman aged 45-59 years who had recovered from COVID-19. The sample comprised PBMCs or T cells enriched from blood (not recorded which). The CDR3 protein is CATSGAGTGGFNEQFF. The CDR3 nucleotides read TGTGCCACCAGTGGGGCCGGGACAGGGGGATTTAATGAGCAGTTCTTC.